What follows is one T cell receptor (beta chain) and its context. The sample originates from a study of response to subunit inactivated influenza vaccine. A single record per CDR3 protein comes from TCRdb applying MiXCR to the RT-PCR reads. The sample holds about 520,000 distinct CDR3 sequences, roughly 25% seen once. Germline CDR1 MNHEY, CDR2 SVGEGT. This CDR3 has 15 residues. Trimming stripped 6 bases from V and 4 bases from J, with 19 bases between. This sequence originates from a man aged 50-59 years who received an inactivated influenza vaccine. The sequencing here drew on CD4+ T cells sorted from PBMCs, taken 5 to 6 days after vaccination. This sequence joins TRBV6-2 or TRBV6-3 and TRBJ2-7; either TRBD1 or TRBD2 may fit D (5 bases each). The CDR3 bases are TGTGCCAGCAGCCTGTTGGGCCAGGGAGAGTACGAGCAGTACTTC. Amino acids: CASSLLGQGEYEQYF.